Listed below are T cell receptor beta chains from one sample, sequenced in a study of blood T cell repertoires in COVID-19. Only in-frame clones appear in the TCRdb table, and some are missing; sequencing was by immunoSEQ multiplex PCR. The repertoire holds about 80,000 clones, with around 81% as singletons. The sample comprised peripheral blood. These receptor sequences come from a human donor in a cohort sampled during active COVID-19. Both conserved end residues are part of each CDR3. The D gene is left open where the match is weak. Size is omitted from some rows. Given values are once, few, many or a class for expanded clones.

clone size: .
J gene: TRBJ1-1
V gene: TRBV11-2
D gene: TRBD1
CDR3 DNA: TGTGCCAGCAGCTTCCCCGGGACAGGGAACACTGAAGCTTTCTTT
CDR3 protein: CASSFPGTGNTEAFF

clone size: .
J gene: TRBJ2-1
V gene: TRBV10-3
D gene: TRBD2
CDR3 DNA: TGTGCCATCAGTGAGTCTAGCGGGAGGGCCGCCTACAATGAGCAGTTCTTC
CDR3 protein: CAISESSGRAAYNEQFF

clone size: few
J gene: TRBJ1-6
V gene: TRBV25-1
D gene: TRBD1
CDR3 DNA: TGTGCCAGCAGTGACTGGGACAGCTCCTATAATTCACCCCTCCACTTT
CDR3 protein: CASSDWDSSYNSPLHF

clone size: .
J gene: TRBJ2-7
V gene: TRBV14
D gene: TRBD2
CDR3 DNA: TGTGCCAGCAGCCTCGTTAGCGGGGGCTGGAGCGAGCAGTACTTC
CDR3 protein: CASSLVSGGWSEQYF

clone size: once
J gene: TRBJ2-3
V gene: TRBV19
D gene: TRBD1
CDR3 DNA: TGTGCCAGTAGTATCCAGGGGGTTGATACGCAGTATTTT
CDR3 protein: CASSIQGVDTQYF

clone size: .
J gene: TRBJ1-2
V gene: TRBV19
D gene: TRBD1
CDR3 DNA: TGTGCCAGTTACAGGGGGCTGCACTATGGCTACACCTTC
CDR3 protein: CASYRGLHYGYTF

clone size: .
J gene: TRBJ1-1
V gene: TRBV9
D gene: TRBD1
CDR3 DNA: TGTGCCAGCAGCGCTACAGGGGGAAACACTGAAGCTTTCTTT
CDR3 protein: CASSATGGNTEAFF

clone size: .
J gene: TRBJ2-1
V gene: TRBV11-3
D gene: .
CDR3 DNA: TGTGCCAGCAGCTTAGCGCAGGGGAAGGAGTTCTTC
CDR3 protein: CASSLAQGKEFF

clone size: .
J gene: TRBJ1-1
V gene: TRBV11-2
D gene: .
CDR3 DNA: TGTGCCAGCAGCGGGCGGACAAGTAAGACTGAAGCTTTCTTT
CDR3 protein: CASSGRTSKTEAFF

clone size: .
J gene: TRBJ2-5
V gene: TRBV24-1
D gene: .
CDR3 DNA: TGTGCCACCAGTGATCCGAACAGGGACCAAGAGACCCAGTACTTC
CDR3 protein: CATSDPNRDQETQYF

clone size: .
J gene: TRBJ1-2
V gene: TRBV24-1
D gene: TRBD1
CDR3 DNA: TGTGCCACCAGTGATAGGACAGGGCCTGGCTACACCTTC
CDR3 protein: CATSDRTGPGYTF